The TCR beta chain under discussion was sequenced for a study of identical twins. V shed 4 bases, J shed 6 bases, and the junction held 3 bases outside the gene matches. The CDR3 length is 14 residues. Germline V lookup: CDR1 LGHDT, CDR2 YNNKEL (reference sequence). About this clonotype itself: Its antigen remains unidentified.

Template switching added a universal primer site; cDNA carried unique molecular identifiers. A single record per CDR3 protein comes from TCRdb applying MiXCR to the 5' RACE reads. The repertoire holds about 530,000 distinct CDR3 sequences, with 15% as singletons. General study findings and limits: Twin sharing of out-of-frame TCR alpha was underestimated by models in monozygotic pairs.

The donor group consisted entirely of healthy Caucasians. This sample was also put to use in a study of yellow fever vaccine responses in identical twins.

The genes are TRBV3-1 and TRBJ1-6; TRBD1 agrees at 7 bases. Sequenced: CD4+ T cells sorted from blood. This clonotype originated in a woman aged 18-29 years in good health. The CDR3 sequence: CASSPGQSNSPLHF. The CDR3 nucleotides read TGTGCCAGCAGCCCGGGACAGAGTAATTCACCCCTCCACTTT.